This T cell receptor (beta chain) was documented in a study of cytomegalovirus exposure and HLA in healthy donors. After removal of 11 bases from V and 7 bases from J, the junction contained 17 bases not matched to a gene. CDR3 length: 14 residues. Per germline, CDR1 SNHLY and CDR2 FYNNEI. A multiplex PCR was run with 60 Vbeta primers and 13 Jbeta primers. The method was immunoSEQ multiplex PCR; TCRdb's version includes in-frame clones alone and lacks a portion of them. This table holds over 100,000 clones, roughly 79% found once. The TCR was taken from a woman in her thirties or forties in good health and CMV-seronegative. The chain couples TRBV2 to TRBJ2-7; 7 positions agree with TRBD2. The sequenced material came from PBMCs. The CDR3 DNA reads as TGTGCCGGAGGGAGGGGTAGAGGAGGTAGAGAGCAGTACTTC. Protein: CAGGRGRGGREQYF.